This TCR beta chain was sequenced during a study of identical twins. Whole-study results and caveats: The authors drew conclusions from cross-sectional statistical analysis rather than following the same donors.

Each CDR3 protein is one row after TCRdb ran MiXCR on the 5' RACE reads. The table has 1.5 million to 2 million distinct CDR3 sequences, roughly a third seen once. This CDR3 contains 17 residues. Germline lookup yields CDR1 MNHEY and CDR2 SMNVEV (reference sequence). To note about this clonotype: The target antigen is unknown.

The TCR was taken from a newborn girl in good health. Sequenced sample: cord blood. The chain employs TRBV27 and TRBJ2-5, with D perhaps TRBD1 (6 bases). The J call is in doubt because the DNA end fits TRBJ2-7 better. In DNA form, the CDR3 reads TGTGCCAGCAGCCAAGCATCATTCGGGACACAGGGAAGCGAGCAGTACTTC. Its protein is CASSQASFGTQGSEQYF.